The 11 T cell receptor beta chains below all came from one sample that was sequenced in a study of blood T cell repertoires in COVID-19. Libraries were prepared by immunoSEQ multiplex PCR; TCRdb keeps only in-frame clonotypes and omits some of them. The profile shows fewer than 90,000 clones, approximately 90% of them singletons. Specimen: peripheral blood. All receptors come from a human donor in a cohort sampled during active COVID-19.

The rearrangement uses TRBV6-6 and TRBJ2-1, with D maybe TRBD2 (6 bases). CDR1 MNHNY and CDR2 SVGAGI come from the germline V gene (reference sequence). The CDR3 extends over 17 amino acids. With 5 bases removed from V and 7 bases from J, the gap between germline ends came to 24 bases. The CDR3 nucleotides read TGTGCCAGCAGTCCGCGAGGGAGCGGGCGGGGTGGAAATGAGCAGTTCTTC. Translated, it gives CASSPRGSGRGGNEQFF.

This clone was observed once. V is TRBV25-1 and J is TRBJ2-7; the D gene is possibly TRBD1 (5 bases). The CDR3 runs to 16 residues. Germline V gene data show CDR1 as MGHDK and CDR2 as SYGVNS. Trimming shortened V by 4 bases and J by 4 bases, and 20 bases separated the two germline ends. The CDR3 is CASSARRTRSVYEQYF. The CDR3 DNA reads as TGTGCCAGCAGTGCTCGACGGACACGGTCAGTATACGAGCAGTACTTC.

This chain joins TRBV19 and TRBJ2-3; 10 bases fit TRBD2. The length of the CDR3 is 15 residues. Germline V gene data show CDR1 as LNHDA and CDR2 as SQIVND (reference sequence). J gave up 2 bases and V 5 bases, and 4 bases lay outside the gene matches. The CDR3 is CASSSLAGATDTQYF. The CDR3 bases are TGTGCCAGTAGTTCCCTAGCGGGAGCCACAGATACGCAGTATTTT. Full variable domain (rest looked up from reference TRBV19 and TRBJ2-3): DGGITQSPKYLFRKEGQNVTLSCEQNLNHDAMYWYRQDPGQGLRLIYYSQIVNDFQKGDIAEGYSVSREKKESFPLTVTSAQKNPTAFYLCASSSLAGATDTQYFGPGTRLTVL.

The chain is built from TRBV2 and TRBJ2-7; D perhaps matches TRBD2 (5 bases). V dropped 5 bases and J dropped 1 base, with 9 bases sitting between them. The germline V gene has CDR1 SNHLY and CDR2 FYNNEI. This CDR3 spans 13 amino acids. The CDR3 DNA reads TGTGCCAGCAGTACTGGACTTTCCTACGAGCAGTACGTC. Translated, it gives CASSTGLSYEQYV.

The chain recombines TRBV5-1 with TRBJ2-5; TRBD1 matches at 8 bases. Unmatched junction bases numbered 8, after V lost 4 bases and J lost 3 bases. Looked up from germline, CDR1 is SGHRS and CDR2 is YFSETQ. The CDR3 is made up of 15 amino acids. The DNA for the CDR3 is TGCGCCAGCAGCATGGCCGACAGGGGAGAAGAGACCCAGTACTTC. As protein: CASSMADRGEETQYF.

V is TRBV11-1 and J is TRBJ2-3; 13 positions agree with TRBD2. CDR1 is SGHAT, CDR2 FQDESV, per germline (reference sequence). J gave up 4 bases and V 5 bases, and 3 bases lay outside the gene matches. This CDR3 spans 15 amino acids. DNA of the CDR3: TGTGCCAGCAGCCTCGGACTAGCGGGAGCAGATACGCAGTATTTT. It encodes CASSLGLAGADTQYF.

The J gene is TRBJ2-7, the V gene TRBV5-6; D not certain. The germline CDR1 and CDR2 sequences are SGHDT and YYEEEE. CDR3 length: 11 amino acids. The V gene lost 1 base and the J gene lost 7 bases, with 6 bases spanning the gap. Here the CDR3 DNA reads TGTGCCAGCAGCTTGAACGGGGAGCAGTACTTC. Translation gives CASSLNGEQYF.

CDR3 region: CASSEDSYTKNIQYF. The CDR3 DNA reads TGTGCCAGCAGTGAAGACAGTTATACCAAAAACATTCAGTACTTC. The chain combines TRBV2 with TRBJ2-4; D gene unclear. The germline gives CDR1 SNHLY, CDR2 FYNNEI. This CDR3 has 15 amino acids. V gave up 1 base and J gave up 2 bases, with 9 bases separating them.

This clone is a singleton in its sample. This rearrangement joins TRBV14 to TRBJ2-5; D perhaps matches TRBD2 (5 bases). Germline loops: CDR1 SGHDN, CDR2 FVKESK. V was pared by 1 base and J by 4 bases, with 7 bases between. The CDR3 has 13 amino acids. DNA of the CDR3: TGTGCCAGCAGCCAAGTCGCGGGAGAGACCCAGTACTTC. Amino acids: CASSQVAGETQYF.

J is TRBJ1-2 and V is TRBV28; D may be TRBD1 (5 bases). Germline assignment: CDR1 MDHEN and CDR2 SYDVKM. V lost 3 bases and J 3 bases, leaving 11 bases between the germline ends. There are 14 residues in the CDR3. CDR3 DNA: TGTGCCAGCAGTTTGGGTGGGGGGGACTATGGCTACACCTTC. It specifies CASSLGGGDYGYTF.

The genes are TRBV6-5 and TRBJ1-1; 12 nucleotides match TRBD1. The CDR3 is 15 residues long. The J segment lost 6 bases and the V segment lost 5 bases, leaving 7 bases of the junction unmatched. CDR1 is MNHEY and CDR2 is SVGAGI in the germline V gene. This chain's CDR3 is CASSRLGQGASEAFF. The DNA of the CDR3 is TGTGCCAGCAGTAGGCTGGGACAGGGGGCCTCTGAAGCTTTCTTT.